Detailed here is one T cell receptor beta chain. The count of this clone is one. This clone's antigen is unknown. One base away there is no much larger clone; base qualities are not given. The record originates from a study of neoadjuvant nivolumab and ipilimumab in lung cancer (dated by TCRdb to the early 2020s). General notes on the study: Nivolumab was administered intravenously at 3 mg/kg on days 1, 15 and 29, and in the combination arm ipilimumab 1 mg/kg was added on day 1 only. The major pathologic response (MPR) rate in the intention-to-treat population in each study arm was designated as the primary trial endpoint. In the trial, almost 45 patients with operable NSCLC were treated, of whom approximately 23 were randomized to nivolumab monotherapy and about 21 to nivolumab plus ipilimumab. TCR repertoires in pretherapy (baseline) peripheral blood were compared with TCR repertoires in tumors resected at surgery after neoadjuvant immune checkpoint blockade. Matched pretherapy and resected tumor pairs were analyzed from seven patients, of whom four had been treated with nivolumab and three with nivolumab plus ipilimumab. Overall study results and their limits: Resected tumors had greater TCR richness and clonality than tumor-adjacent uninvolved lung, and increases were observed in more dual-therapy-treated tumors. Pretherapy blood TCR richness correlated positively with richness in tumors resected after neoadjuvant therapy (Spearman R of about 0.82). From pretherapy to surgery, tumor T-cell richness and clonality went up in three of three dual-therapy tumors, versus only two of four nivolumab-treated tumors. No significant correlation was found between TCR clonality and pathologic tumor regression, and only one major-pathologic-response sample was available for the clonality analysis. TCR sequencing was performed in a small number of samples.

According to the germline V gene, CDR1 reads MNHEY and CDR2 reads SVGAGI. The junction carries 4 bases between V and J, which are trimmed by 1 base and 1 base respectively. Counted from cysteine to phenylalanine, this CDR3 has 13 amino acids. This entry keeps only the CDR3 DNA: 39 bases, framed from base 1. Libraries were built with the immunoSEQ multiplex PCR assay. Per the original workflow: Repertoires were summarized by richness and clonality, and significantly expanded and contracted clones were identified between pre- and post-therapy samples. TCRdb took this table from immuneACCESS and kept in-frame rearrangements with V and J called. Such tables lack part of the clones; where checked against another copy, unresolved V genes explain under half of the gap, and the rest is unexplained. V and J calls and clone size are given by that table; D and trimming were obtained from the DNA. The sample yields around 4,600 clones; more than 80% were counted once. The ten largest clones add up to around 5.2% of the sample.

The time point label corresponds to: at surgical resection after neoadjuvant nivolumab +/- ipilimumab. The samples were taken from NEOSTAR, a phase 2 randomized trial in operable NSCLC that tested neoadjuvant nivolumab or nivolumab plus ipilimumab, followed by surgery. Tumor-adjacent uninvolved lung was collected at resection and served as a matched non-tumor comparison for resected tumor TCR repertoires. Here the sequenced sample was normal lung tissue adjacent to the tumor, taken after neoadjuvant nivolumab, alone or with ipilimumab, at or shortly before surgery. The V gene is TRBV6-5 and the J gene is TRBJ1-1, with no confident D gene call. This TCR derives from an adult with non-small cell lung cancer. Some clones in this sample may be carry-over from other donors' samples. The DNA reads TGTGCCAGCAGTTACTTACAGAACACTGAAGCTTTCTTT. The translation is CASSYLQNTEAFF.